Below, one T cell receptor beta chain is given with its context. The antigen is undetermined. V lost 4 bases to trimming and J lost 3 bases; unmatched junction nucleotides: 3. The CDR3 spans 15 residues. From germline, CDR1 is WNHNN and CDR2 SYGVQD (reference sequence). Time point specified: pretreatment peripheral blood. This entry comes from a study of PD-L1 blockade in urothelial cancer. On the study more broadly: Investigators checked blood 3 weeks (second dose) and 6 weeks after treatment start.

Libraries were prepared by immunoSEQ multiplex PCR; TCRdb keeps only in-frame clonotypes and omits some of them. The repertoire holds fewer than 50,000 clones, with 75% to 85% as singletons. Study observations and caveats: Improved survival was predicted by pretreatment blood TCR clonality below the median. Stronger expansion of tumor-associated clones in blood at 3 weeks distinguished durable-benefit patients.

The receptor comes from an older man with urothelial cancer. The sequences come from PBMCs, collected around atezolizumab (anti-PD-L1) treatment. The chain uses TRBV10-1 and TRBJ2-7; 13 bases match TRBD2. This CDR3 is CASSGTSGSGYEQYF. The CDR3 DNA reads TGCGCCAGCAGTGGGACTAGCGGGAGTGGCTACGAGCAGTACTTC.